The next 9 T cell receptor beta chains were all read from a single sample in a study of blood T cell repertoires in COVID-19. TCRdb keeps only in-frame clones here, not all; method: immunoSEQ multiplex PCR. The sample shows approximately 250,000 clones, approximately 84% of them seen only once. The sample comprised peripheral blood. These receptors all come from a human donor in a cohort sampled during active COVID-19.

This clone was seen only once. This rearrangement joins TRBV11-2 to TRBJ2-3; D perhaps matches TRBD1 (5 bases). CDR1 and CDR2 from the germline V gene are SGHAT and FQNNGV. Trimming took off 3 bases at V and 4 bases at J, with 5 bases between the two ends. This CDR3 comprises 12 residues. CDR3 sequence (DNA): TGTGCCAGCAGCTTGGGGCCAGATACGCAGTATTTT. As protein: CASSLGPDTQYF.

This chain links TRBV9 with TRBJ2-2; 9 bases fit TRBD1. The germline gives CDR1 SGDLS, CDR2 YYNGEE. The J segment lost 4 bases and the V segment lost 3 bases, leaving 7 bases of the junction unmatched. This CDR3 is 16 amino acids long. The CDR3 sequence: CASSARDRVTTGELFF. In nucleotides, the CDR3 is TGTGCCAGCAGCGCCAGGGACAGGGTTACCACCGGGGAGCTGTTTTTT.

CDR3: CASSDRDRGRKPQHF. The CDR3 DNA follows: TGTGCCAGCAGTGATAGGGACAGGGGGCGAAAGCCCCAGCATTTT. This sequence joins TRBV2 and TRBJ1-5; the match to TRBD1 covers 12 bases. Trimming took 3 bases from V and 8 from J; bases not matched to a gene: 5. In germline, CDR1 is SNHLY, CDR2 FYNNEI. The CDR3 covers 15 residues. Supplemented by reference TRBV2 and TRBJ1-5, the full variable domain reads EPEVTQTPSHQVTQMGQEVILRCVPISNHLYFYWYRQILGQKVEFLVSFYNNEISEKSEIFDDQFSVERPDGSNFTLKIRSTKLEDSAMYFCASSDRDRGRKPQHFGDGTRLSIL.

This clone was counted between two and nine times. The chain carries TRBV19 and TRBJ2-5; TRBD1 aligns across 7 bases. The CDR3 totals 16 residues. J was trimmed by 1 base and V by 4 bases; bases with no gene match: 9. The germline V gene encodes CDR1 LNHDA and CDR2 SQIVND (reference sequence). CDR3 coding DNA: TGTGCCAGTAGTAGACGAACAGGGGCCTCCCAAGAGACCCAGTACTTC. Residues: CASSRRTGASQETQYF.

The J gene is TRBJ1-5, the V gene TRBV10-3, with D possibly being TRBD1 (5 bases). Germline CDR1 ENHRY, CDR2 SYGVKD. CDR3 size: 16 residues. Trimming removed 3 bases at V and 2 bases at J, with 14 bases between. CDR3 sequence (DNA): TGTGCCATCAGTGATCTACGGGGGGATGGCAATCAGCCCCAGCATTTT. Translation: CAISDLRGDGNQPQHF.

CDR3 residues: CASSLGTTERGYTF. The CDR3 DNA reads as TGCGCCAGCAGCTTGGGGACAACCGAACGCGGCTACACCTTC. The V gene is TRBV5-1, the J gene TRBJ1-2; D is possibly TRBD1 (5 bases). Trimming removed 0 bases at V and 8 bases at J, with 14 bases between. In germline, CDR1 is SGHRS, CDR2 YFSETQ. The CDR3 contains 14 residues.

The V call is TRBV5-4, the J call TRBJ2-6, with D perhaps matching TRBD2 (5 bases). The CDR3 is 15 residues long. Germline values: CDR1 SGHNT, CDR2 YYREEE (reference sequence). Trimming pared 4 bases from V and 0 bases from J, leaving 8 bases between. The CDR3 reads CASSVGSSGANVLTF. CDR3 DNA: TGTGCCAGCAGCGTGGGGAGCTCTGGGGCCAACGTCCTGACTTTC.

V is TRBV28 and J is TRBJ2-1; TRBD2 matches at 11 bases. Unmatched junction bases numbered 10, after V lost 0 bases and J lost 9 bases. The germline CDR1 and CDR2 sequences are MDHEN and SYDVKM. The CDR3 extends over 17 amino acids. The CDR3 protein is CASSLWTSGVLPGEQFF. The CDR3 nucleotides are TGTGCCAGCAGTTTATGGACTAGCGGGGTTCTGCCGGGTGAGCAGTTCTTC.

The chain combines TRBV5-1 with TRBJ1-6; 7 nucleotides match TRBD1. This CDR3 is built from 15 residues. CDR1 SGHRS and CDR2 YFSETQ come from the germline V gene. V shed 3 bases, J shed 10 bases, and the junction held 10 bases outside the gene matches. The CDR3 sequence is CASSWGDRHQSPLHF. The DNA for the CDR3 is TGCGCCAGCAGCTGGGGGGACAGACACCAATCACCCCTCCACTTT.